Listed below are T cell receptor beta chains from one sample, sequenced in a study of tumor-infiltrating lymphocytes in primary liver carcinoma. TCRdb analysed the multiplex PCR reads with MiXCR anew, one entry per CDR3 protein. The sample consists of 300,000 to 400,000 distinct CDR3 sequences, 65% of them appearing once. Source material: peripheral blood. The receptors were gathered from a man in his forties or fifties with primary liver carcinoma and hepatitis B virus infection. Both conserved end residues are trimmed from each CDR3. Fields, in order: J gene, V gene, CDR3 protein.

J gene: TRBJ2-3; V gene: TRBV4-2; CDR3 protein: ASSQACRTSSLPDTQY
J gene: TRBJ1-1; V gene: TRBV13; CDR3 protein: ASSPRVSTEAF
J gene: TRBJ1-1; V gene: TRBV19; CDR3 protein: ASRVTGVNTEAF
J gene: TRBJ2-3; V gene: TRBV5-1; CDR3 protein: ASSSRGIDTDTQY
J gene: TRBJ2-3; V gene: TRBV5-6; CDR3 protein: ASNLDWSSGTRSTDTQY
J gene: TRBJ2-2; V gene: TRBV5-1; CDR3 protein: ASSLAQGGTGELF
J gene: TRBJ2-1; V gene: TRBV12-3/TRBV12-4; CDR3 protein: ASSLASRTSGPYNEQF
J gene: TRBJ1-1; V gene: TRBV6-5; CDR3 protein: ASSSGGTEAF
J gene: TRBJ1-5; V gene: TRBV6-2/TRBV6-3; CDR3 protein: ASRTGTQPQH
J gene: TRBJ1-3; V gene: TRBV11-2; CDR3 protein: ASSVEGGLGNTIY
J gene: TRBJ2-1; V gene: TRBV4-1; CDR3 protein: ASSPELTGRYNEQF
J gene: TRBJ2-3; V gene: TRBV5-1; CDR3 protein: ASSLGSGFPTDTQY
J gene: TRBJ2-7; V gene: TRBV11-2; CDR3 protein: ASSLQGYLGEQY
J gene: TRBJ2-1; V gene: TRBV14; CDR3 protein: ASSQGFGTRIGNEQF
J gene: TRBJ2-1; V gene: TRBV11-3; CDR3 protein: VSCLGQDNEQF
J gene: TRBJ1-2; V gene: TRBV6-2/TRBV6-3; CDR3 protein: ASRKTEGGYT
J gene: TRBJ2-2; V gene: TRBV4-1; CDR3 protein: ASSQAPLAGGPGTGELF
J gene: TRBJ2-2; V gene: TRBV29-1; CDR3 protein: SVGREHTGELF
J gene: TRBJ2-7; V gene: TRBV4-1; CDR3 protein: ASSLAGTGAYEQY
J gene: TRBJ2-2; V gene: TRBV12-3/TRBV12-4; CDR3 protein: ANSLNTGELF
J gene: TRBJ2-1; V gene: TRBV12-5; CDR3 protein: TSGPGGRLAGNEQF
J gene: TRBJ2-2; V gene: TRBV5-6; CDR3 protein: ASSLALNIGELF
J gene: TRBJ2-1; V gene: TRBV11-2; CDR3 protein: ASSLAPGGEQF
J gene: TRBJ2-5; V gene: TRBV29-1; CDR3 protein: SVEGGAGLETQY
J gene: TRBJ2-7; V gene: TRBV4-2; CDR3 protein: ASSQGDTTYEQC
J gene: TRBJ2-1; V gene: TRBV28; CDR3 protein: ASSPPYPGPAQNEQF
J gene: TRBJ2-7; V gene: TRBV6-5; CDR3 protein: ASSRTVAYEQY
J gene: TRBJ2-7; V gene: TRBV6-1; CDR3 protein: AINAGLAGVGEQY
J gene: TRBJ2-1; V gene: TRBV11-2; CDR3 protein: ASSWPGLAGWQGYNEQF
J gene: TRBJ2-2; V gene: TRBV24-1; CDR3 protein: ATSDLVEGISGELF
J gene: TRBJ1-2; V gene: TRBV11-2; CDR3 protein: ASSLVDRLMRGYT
J gene: TRBJ2-3; V gene: TRBV20-1; CDR3 protein: SARFFRGSRLSSTDTQY
J gene: TRBJ2-1; V gene: TRBV28; CDR3 protein: ASSPQLRGERTSGTLNEQF